These 21 T cell receptor beta chains share one sample of origin, sequenced in a study of T cell responses to AZD1222 COVID-19 vaccine. Sequencing was performed with immunoSEQ multiplex PCR; in TCRdb, only in-frame clones are kept and a portion is missing. The data contain some 56,000 clones, approximately 85% of them singletons. The sample was peripheral blood, taken on day 0 of AZD1222 vaccination. The receptors were sampled from an adult in good health.

This clone was detected only a few times. V and J are TRBV18 and TRBJ2-5; no firm D call. Germline-derived CDR1 and CDR2 are KGHSH and LQKENI. This CDR3 comprises 13 residues. Trimming took 3 bases from V and 5 from J, leaving 10 bases between them. DNA of the CDR3: TGTGCCAGCTCACCCCGACAACTTGAGACCCAGTACTTC. It encodes CASSPRQLETQYF.

The rearrangement uses TRBV10-3 and TRBJ1-2, with D perhaps TRBD1 (6 bases). Trimming removed 0 bases at V and 3 bases at J, with 11 bases between. This CDR3 has 15 residues. From germline, CDR1 is ENHRY and CDR2 SYGVKD. The CDR3, as DNA: TGTGCCATCAGTGAGTCGGTACGGACAGACTATGGCTACACCTTC. It encodes CAISESVRTDYGYTF.

The chain joins TRBV6-5 to TRBJ1-1, with no clear D. The length of the CDR3 is 13 residues. Trimming cost V 6 bases and J 6 bases, with 14 bases left between them. Per germline, CDR1 MNHEY and CDR2 SVGAGI. The CDR3 DNA follows: TGTGCCAGCAGCCCCGGTGAGAGGGCTGAAGCTTTCTTT. Residues: CASSPGERAEAFF.

This chain connects TRBV28 to TRBJ1-3; D call uncertain. Germline CDR1 is MDHEN and CDR2 is SYDVKM. The CDR3 is 14 amino acids. Trimming took 3 bases from V and 0 from J, leaving 6 bases between them. The CDR3 sequence: CASSFGSSGNTIYF. DNA for the CDR3: TGTGCCAGCAGTTTCGGATCCTCTGGAAACACCATATATTTT. The full variable domain, with the rest looked up from reference TRBV28 and TRBJ1-3, is DVKVTQSSRYLVKRTGEKVFLECVQDMDHENMFWYRQDPGLGLRLIYFSYDVKMKEKGDIPEGYSVSREKKERFSLILESASTNQTSMYLCASSFGSSGNTIYFGEGSWLTVV.

This clone was observed a handful of times. The chain carries TRBV9 and TRBJ1-1; TRBD1 might be the D (6 bases). This CDR3 has 15 amino acids. Trimming left V 0 bases short and J 0 bases short, with 9 bases between. The germline V gene has CDR1 SGDLS and CDR2 YYNGEE. The CDR3 region has the DNA TGTGCCAGCAGCGTAGAGGGGGGGATGAACACTGAAGCTTTCTTT. This encodes CASSVEGGMNTEAFF.

The rearrangement uses TRBV29-1 and TRBJ2-7, with a possible D match to TRBD1 (6 bases). The CDR3 consists of 17 residues. The germline gives CDR1 SQVTM, CDR2 ANQGSEA. Trimming stripped 7 bases from V and 6 bases from J, with 31 bases between. The CDR3 spells CSATLGASLLLRSEQYF. CDR3 bases: TGCAGCGCAACACTGGGGGCCTCTCTACTACTACGTAGCGAGCAGTACTTC.

The chain joins TRBV7-2 to TRBJ2-1; the match to TRBD2 covers 12 bases. With 5 bases clipped from V and 6 bases from J, the junction kept 8 bases outside the gene matches. The CDR3 contains 16 residues. The germline gives CDR1 SGHTA, CDR2 FQGNSA. The CDR3 DNA follows: TGTGCCAGCAGCGAAGATCTAGCGGGGGGGACCAATGAGCAGTTCTTC. Protein product: CASSEDLAGGTNEQFF.

This chain uses TRBV14 with TRBJ1-3; the D is unclear. Looked up from germline, CDR1 is SGHDN and CDR2 is FVKESK. Trimming took 1 base from V and 4 from J, leaving 11 bases between them. The CDR3 is made up of 15 amino acids. This CDR3 reads CASSQGGLLGNTIYF. Written as DNA, the CDR3 is TGTGCCAGCAGCCAAGGAGGGCTTCTCGGAAACACCATATATTTT.

The CDR3 bases are TGTGCCAGTAGTATCAGGGTCCAAGAGACCCAGTACTTC. Protein sequence: CASSIRVQETQYF. The chain employs TRBV19 and TRBJ2-5; tentatively, D is TRBD1 (5 bases). The V and J ends lost 3 bases and 1 base respectively, with 6 bases between them. The CDR3 totals 13 residues. Germline lookup yields CDR1 LNHDA and CDR2 SQIVND (reference sequence). Variable domain in full (rest from reference TRBV19 and TRBJ2-5): DGGITQSPKYLFRKEGQNVTLSCEQNLNHDAMYWYRQDPGQGLRLIYYSQIVNDFQKGDIAEGYSVSREKKESFPLTVTSAQKNPTAFYLCASSIRVQETQYFGPGTRLLVL.

The V call is TRBV27, the J call TRBJ1-1, with unresolved D. Deletions cut 1 base from V and 4 bases from J, with 10 bases between. CDR3 size: 14 residues. CDR1 and CDR2 (germline): MNHEY, SMNVEV (reference sequence). This chain's CDR3 is CASSLYRVGTEAFF. CDR3 in DNA: TGTGCCAGCAGTTTATACCGGGTAGGCACTGAAGCTTTCTTT.

The chain has TRBV19 and TRBJ1-5, with unresolved D. This CDR3 has 14 residues. V dropped 8 bases and J dropped 0 bases, with 11 bases sitting between them. The germline V gene encodes CDR1 LNHDA and CDR2 SQIVND (reference sequence). Written as DNA, the CDR3 is TGTGCCAGTCAAGACTCTTATAGCAATCAGCCCCAGCATTTT. This translates into CASQDSYSNQPQHF.

This clone appeared once. The J gene is TRBJ2-2, the V gene TRBV28, with 7 bases lining up with TRBD1. V lost 2 bases and J lost 4; bases outside the gene matches: 7. From germline, CDR1 is MDHEN and CDR2 SYDVKM. This CDR3 region has 16 residues. Here the CDR3 DNA reads TGTGCCAGCAGTTTACTACAGGGGCCCATCACCGGGGAGCTGTTTTTT. Its translation is CASSLLQGPITGELFF.

The V gene is TRBV25-1, the J gene TRBJ1-6; 7 nucleotides match TRBD1. CDR1 and CDR2 from the germline V gene are MGHDK and SYGVNS. With V trimmed by 1 base and J by 14 bases, 8 bases remained unmatched. The CDR3 totals 14 residues. The CDR3 reads CASSEWQGGMTLHF. The CDR3 DNA reads TGTGCCAGCAGTGAATGGCAGGGGGGTATGACCCTCCACTTT. Full variable domain (missing parts from reference TRBV25-1 and TRBJ1-6): EADIYQTPRYLVIGTGKKITLECSQTMGHDKMYWYQQDPGMELHLIHYSYGVNSTEKGDLSSESTVSRIRTEHFPLTLESARPSHTSQYLCASSEWQGGMTLHFGNGTRLTVT.

The genes are TRBV5-4 and TRBJ1-3; 7 bases line up with TRBD1. Per germline, CDR1 SGHNT and CDR2 YYREEE (reference sequence). CDR3 length equals 17 residues. V dropped 1 base and J dropped 1; count of bases not matched to a gene: 8. CDR3 bases: TGTGCCAGCAGCTTGTCACTCGGGGGACAGTCTGGAAACACCATATATTTT. Translation: CASSLSLGGQSGNTIYF.

The chain has TRBV11-1 and TRBJ1-1; D not resolved. Between the trimmed V and J ends, which lost 0 bases and 4 bases, there was a span of 18 bases. In germline, CDR1 is SGHAT, CDR2 FQDESV (reference sequence). This CDR3 spans 17 amino acids. The CDR3 sequence: CASSLAEVSVSSTEAFF. CDR3 sequence (DNA): TGTGCCAGCAGCTTAGCGGAGGTCAGTGTGTCGAGCACTGAAGCTTTCTTT.

The chain couples TRBV4-1 to TRBJ2-2, with D uncertain. V lost 10 bases and J lost 4, with 13 bases in between. Germline V gives CDR1 MGHRA, CDR2 YSYEKL. The CDR3 is 13 residues long. The chain's CDR3 is CATTPQITGELFF. In nucleotides, the CDR3 is TGCGCCACGACTCCACAGATCACCGGGGAGCTGTTTTTT.

The chain employs TRBV19 and TRBJ2-7; D possibly uses TRBD1 or TRBD2 (6 bases each). Germline lookup yields CDR1 LNHDA and CDR2 SQIVND (reference sequence). V was clipped by 5 bases and J by 2 bases, with 10 bases between them. The CDR3 spans 13 residues. In DNA form, the CDR3 reads TGTGCCAGTAGTGGGGGGCCGACCTACGAGCAGTACTTC. Amino acids: CASSGGPTYEQYF.

This clone has a single count. This chain links TRBV21-1 with TRBJ2-1; TRBD1 is the table's D call and was not checked against the DNA. TRBV21-1 is a pseudogene locus. The CDR3 covers 15 residues. The CDR3 DNA reads as TGTGCCAGCAGTAAAGTAGGGGCACCTTACAATGAGCAGTTCTTC. Translation gives CASSKVGAPYNEQFF.

The chain couples TRBV12-3 or TRBV12-4 to TRBJ1-1; no clear D gene. The CDR3 is 13 amino acids. V was cut by 3 bases and J by 1 base, with 6 bases left in between. This CDR3 is CASSFRRNTEAFF. The DNA for the CDR3 is TGTGCCAGCAGTTTTCGGAGGAACACTGAAGCTTTCTTT.

This clone was counted a single time. This chain links TRBV7-3 with TRBJ2-2, with D tentatively TRBD2 (6 bases). The CDR3 length is 16 residues. Germline CDR1 is SGHTA and CDR2 is FQGTGA. The V and J ends lost 6 bases and 3 bases respectively, with 17 bases between them. The CDR3 region is CASSKQGGEHTGELFF. CDR3 nucleotide sequence: TGTGCCAGCAGTAAGCAGGGCGGGGAACACACCGGGGAGCTGTTTTTT.

This chain links TRBV28 with TRBJ1-2; a possible D gene is TRBD1 (5 bases). The CDR3 spans 14 residues. Germline V gives CDR1 MDHEN, CDR2 SYDVKM. The V end lost 6 bases, the J end lost 4 bases, and 15 bases lay between the germline ends. The CDR3 here is CASRRRDVGYGYTF. The CDR3 DNA reads as TGTGCCAGCAGACGCCGGGACGTGGGCTATGGCTACACCTTC.